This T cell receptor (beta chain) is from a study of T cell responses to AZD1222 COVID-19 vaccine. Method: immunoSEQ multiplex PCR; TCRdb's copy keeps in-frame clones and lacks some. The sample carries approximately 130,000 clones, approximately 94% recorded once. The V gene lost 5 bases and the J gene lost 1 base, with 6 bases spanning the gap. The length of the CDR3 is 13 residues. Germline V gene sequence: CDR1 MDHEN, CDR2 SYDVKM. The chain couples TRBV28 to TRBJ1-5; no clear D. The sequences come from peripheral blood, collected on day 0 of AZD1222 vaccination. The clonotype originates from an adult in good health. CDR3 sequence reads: CASSTRSNQPQHF. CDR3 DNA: TGTGCCAGCAGTACCAGAAGCAATCAGCCCCAGCATTTT.